These T cell receptor beta chains were read from a single sample in a study of Tregs in tolerant kidney transplant recipients. Profiled with immunoSEQ multiplex PCR; TCRdb holds only in-frame clones, not every one. Here the sample spans 75,000 to 85,000 clones, roughly 90% being singletons. Material: Tregs from blood, obtained before the transplant. All receptors come from a human donor who received a combined kidney and bone marrow transplant. CDR3s include the opening cysteine and the closing phenylalanine or tryptophan. A D gene is named only where the DNA matches it firmly. A row's size may be missing; if present it is once, few, many or a size class.

CDR3 DNA: TGTGCCAGTACCCTCGGGACCCTGAACACTGAAGCTTTCTTT
CDR3 protein: CASTLGTLNTEAFF
J gene: TRBJ1-1
V gene: TRBV19
D gene: .
clone size: once

CDR3 DNA: TGTGCCAGCAGGGAAAACTCCTACAATGAGCAGTTCTTC
CDR3 protein: CASRENSYNEQFF
J gene: TRBJ2-1
V gene: TRBV6-5
D gene: .
clone size: .

CDR3 DNA: TGTGCCAGCAGCTTAAATGAGGATTACGAGCAGTACTTC
CDR3 protein: CASSLNEDYEQYF
J gene: TRBJ2-7
V gene: TRBV7-6
D gene: .
clone size: .

CDR3 DNA: TGTGCCAGCAGTTCCCGGACTAGCGGGAGGTACGAGCAGTACTTC
CDR3 protein: CASSSRTSGRYEQYF
J gene: TRBJ2-7
V gene: TRBV28
D gene: TRBD2
clone size: .

CDR3 DNA: TGCGCCAGCAGCTTGGCCGCTCGGGGTGACTCCTACAATGAGCAGTTCTTC
CDR3 protein: CASSLAARGDSYNEQFF
J gene: TRBJ2-1
V gene: TRBV5-1
D gene: .
clone size: .

CDR3 DNA: TGTGCCAGCAGGGGGACTACCAAGAGCACAGATACGCAGTATTTT
CDR3 protein: CASRGTTKSTDTQYF
J gene: TRBJ2-3
V gene: TRBV7-2
D gene: TRBD2
clone size: .

CDR3 DNA: TGTGCCAGTAGTAAATGGACAGGACAAACAGATACGCAGTATTTT
CDR3 protein: CASSKWTGQTDTQYF
J gene: TRBJ2-3
V gene: TRBV19
D gene: TRBD1
clone size: .

CDR3 DNA: TGTGCCAGCTCACCCCCGAGCGGATCCTACGAGCAGTACTTC
CDR3 protein: CASSPPSGSYEQYF
J gene: TRBJ2-7
V gene: TRBV18
D gene: .
clone size: .

CDR3 DNA: TGCGCCAGCAGCTTGGCCGTAGCGGGAGGAATTTACAATGAGCAGTTCTTC
CDR3 protein: CASSLAVAGGIYNEQFF
J gene: TRBJ2-1
V gene: TRBV5-1
D gene: TRBD2
clone size: .

CDR3 DNA: TGTGCCAGCAGCTTTGGGACAGGGGGTATCGGATACGAGCAGTACTTC
CDR3 protein: CASSFGTGGIGYEQYF
J gene: TRBJ2-7
V gene: TRBV5-6
D gene: TRBD1
clone size: .

CDR3 DNA: TGTGCCAGCAGCCCCGGGGGTAGCGGGAGCACAGGGGAGCAGTTCTTC
CDR3 protein: CASSPGGSGSTGEQFF
J gene: TRBJ2-1
V gene: TRBV14
D gene: TRBD2
clone size: .

CDR3 DNA: TGTGCCAGCAGGCGGGAGTGGGAGACCCAGTACTTC
CDR3 protein: CASRREWETQYF
J gene: TRBJ2-5
V gene: TRBV2
D gene: TRBD2
clone size: .

CDR3 DNA: TGTGCCAGCAGTTACTCGAAGCAGGGCTATGGCTACACCTTC
CDR3 protein: CASSYSKQGYGYTF
J gene: TRBJ1-2
V gene: TRBV6-5
D gene: .
clone size: .

CDR3 DNA: TGTGCCAGTAGTATCCTGCGGAGTAATCAGCCCCAGCATTTT
CDR3 protein: CASSILRSNQPQHF
J gene: TRBJ1-5
V gene: TRBV19
D gene: .
clone size: .

CDR3 DNA: TGTGCCAGCAGCCGGGGACAGGGCAACACTGAAGCTTTCTTT
CDR3 protein: CASSRGQGNTEAFF
J gene: TRBJ1-1
V gene: TRBV7-3
D gene: TRBD1
clone size: .

CDR3 DNA: TGTGCCAGCAAGGACTACGAGCAGTACTTC
CDR3 protein: CASKDYEQYF
J gene: TRBJ2-7
V gene: TRBV11-2
D gene: .
clone size: .

CDR3 DNA: TGTGCCAGCAGCCTGGGTCCGATATCAACCGGGGAGCTGTTTTTT
CDR3 protein: CASSLGPISTGELFF
J gene: TRBJ2-2
V gene: TRBV11-2
D gene: .
clone size: .

CDR3 DNA: TGTGCCAGCCCCCCAGCTAGCGGGATATACAATGAGCAGTTCTTC
CDR3 protein: CASPPASGIYNEQFF
J gene: TRBJ2-1
V gene: TRBV6-5
D gene: TRBD2
clone size: .

CDR3 DNA: TGTGCCTGGGCAGGGGTTGGGAATTCACCCCTCCACTTT
CDR3 protein: CAWAGVGNSPLHF
J gene: TRBJ1-6
V gene: TRBV30
D gene: .
clone size: .

CDR3 DNA: TGTGCCAGCAGCCCTAGGGGTGGGTTCGCGAACACTGAAGCTTTCTTT
CDR3 protein: CASSPRGGFANTEAFF
J gene: TRBJ1-1
V gene: TRBV7-9
D gene: .
clone size: .

CDR3 DNA: TGTGCCAGCAGCTCCGACAGGGGGTTTTACGAGCAGTACTTC
CDR3 protein: CASSSDRGFYEQYF
J gene: TRBJ2-7
V gene: TRBV7-2
D gene: TRBD1
clone size: .

CDR3 DNA: TGTGCCAGCGCCAGGTGGGGGTACGGAGATGAGCAGTTCTTC
CDR3 protein: CASARWGYGDEQFF
J gene: TRBJ2-1
V gene: TRBV7-8
D gene: .
clone size: .

CDR3 DNA: TGTGCCAGCAGATTTATACAGGGATATGGCTACACCTTC
CDR3 protein: CASRFIQGYGYTF
J gene: TRBJ1-2
V gene: TRBV28
D gene: .
clone size: .